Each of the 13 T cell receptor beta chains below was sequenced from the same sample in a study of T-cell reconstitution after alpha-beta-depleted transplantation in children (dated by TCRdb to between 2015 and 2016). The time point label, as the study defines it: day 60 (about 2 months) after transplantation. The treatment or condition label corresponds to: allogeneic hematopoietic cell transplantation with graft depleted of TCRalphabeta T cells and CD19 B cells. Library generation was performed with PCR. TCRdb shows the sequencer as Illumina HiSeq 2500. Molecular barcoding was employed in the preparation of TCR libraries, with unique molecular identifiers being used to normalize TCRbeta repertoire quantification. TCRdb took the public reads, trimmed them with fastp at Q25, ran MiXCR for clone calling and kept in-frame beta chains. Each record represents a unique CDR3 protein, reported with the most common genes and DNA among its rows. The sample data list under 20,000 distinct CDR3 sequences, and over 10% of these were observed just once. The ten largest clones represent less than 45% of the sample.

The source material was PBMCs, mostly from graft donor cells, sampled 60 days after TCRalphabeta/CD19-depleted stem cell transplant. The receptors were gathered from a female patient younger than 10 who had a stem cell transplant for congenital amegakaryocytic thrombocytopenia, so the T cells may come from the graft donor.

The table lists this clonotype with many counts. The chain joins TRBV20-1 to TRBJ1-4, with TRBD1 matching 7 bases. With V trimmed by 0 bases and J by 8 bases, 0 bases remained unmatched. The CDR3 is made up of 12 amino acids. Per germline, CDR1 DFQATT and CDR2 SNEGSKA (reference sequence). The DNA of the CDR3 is TGCAGTGCTAGAGAGACAGGGGAAAAACTGTTTTTT. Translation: CSARETGEKLFF.

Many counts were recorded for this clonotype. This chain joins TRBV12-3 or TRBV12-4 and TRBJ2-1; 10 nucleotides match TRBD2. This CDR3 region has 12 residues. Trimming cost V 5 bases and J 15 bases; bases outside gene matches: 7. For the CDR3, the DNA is TGTGCCAGCAGTCCTAGCGGGAGAGGTCTGTTCTTC. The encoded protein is CASSPSGRGLFF.

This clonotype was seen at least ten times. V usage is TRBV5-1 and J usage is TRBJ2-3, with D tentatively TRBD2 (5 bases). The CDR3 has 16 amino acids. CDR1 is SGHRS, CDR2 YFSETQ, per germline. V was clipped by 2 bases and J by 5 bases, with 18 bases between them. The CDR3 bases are TGCGCCAGCAGCTTCGACGGGGTCACCCGGCGAGATACGCAGTATTTT. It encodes CASSFDGVTRRDTQYF.

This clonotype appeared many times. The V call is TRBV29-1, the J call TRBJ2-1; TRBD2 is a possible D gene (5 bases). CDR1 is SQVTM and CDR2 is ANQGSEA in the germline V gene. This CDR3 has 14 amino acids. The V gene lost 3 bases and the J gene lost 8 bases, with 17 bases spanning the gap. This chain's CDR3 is CSVDGEQVSDEQFF. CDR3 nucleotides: TGCAGCGTTGACGGGGAGCAAGTGTCGGATGAGCAGTTCTTC.

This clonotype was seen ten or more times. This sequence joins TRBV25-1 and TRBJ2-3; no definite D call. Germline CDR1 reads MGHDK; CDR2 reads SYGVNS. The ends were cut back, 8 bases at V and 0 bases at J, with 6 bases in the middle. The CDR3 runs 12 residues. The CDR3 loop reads CASGPSTDTQYF. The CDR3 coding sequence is TGTGCCAGCGGGCCTAGCACAGATACGCAGTATTTT.

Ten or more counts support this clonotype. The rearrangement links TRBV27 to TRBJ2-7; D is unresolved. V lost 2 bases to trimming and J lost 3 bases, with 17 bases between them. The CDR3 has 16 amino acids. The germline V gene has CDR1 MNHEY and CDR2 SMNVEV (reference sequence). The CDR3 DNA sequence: TGTGCCAGCAGTTTAAGTAGCCCTACCACGTACTACGAGCAGTACTTC. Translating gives CASSLSSPTTYYEQYF.

CDR3 sequence (DNA): TGTGCCAGCAGCCAAGCCGGGACAGAAAAACTGTTTTTT. This gives the protein CASSQAGTEKLFF. The chain joins TRBV14 to TRBJ1-4; maybe TRBD1 (6 bases). Trimming took off 1 base at V and 8 bases at J, with 8 bases between the two ends. CDR3 length equals 13 residues. Germline V gene sequence: CDR1 SGHDN, CDR2 FVKESK.

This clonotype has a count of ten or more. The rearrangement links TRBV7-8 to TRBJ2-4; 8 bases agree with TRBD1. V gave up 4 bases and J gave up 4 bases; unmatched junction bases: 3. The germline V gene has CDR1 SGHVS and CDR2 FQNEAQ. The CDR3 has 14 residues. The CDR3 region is CASSWGQVKNIQYF. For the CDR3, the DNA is TGTGCCAGCAGCTGGGGACAGGTTAAAAACATTCAGTACTTC.

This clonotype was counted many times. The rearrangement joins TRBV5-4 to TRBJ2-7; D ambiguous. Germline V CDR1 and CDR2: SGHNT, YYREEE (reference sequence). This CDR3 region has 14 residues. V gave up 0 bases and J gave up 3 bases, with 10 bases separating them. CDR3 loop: CASSLVPDLYEQYF. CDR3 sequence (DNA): TGTGCCAGCAGCTTGGTTCCCGACCTCTACGAGCAGTACTTC.

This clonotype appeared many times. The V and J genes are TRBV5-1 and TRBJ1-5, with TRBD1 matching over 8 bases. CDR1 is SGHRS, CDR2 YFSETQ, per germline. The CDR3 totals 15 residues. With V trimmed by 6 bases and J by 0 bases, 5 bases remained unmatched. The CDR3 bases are TGCGCCAGCATGGCGGACAGGGATAGCAATCAGCCCCAGCATTTT. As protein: CASMADRDSNQPQHF. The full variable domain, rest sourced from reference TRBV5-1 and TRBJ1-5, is KAGVTQTPRYLIKTRGQQVTLSCSPISGHRSVSWYQQTPGQGLQFLFEYFSETQRNKGNFPGRFSGRQFSNSRSEMNVSTLELGDSALYLCASMADRDSNQPQHFGDGTRLSIL.

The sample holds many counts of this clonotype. The CDR3 DNA reads TGTGCCAGCAGCCAAGAATTGAGACTAGCGGGAACGAACACCGGGGAGCTGTTTTTT. Translated: CASSQELRLAGTNTGELFF. V gene TRBV4-2 combines with J gene TRBJ2-2; 11 bases are a match to TRBD2. Germline CDR1 is LGHNA and CDR2 is YNFKEQ. The J segment lost 0 bases and the V segment lost 0 bases, leaving 6 bases of the junction unmatched. The CDR3 sequence is 19 residues long.

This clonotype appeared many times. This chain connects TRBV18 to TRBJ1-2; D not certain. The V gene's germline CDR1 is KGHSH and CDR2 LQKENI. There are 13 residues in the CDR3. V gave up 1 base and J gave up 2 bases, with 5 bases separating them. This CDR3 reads CASSPQQNYGYTF. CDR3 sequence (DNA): TGTGCCAGCTCACCACAACAAAACTATGGCTACACCTTC.

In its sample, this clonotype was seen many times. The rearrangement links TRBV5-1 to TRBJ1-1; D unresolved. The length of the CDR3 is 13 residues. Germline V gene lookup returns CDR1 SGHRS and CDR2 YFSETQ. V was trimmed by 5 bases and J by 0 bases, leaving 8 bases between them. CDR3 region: CASRTRLNTEAFF. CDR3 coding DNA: TGCGCCAGCAGGACCCGGCTGAACACTGAAGCTTTCTTT.